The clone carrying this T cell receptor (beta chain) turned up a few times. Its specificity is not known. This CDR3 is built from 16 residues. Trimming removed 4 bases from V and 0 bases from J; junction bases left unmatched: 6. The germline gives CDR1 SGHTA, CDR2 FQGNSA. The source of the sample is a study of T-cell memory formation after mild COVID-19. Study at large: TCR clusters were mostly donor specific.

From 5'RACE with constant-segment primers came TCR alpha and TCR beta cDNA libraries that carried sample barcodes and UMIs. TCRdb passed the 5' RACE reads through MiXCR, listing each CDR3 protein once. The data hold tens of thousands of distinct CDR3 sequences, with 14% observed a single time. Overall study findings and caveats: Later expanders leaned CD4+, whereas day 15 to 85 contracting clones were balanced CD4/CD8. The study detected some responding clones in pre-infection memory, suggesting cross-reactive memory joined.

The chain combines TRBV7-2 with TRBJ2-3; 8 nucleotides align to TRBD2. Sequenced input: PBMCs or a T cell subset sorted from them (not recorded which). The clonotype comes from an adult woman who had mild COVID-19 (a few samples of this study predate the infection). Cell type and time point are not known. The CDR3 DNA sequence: TGTGCCAGCAGCTCGCAAGCGGGAGCTAGCACAGATACGCAGTATTTT. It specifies CASSSQAGASTDTQYF.